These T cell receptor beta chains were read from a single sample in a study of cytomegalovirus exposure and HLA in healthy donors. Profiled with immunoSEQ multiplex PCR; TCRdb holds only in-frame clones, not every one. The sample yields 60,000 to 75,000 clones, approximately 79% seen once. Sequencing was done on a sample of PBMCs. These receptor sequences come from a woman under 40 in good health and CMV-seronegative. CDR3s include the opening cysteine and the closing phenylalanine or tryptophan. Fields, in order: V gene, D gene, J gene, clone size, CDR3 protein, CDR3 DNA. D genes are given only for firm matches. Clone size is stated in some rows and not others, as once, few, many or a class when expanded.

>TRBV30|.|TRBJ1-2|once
CAWGGANYGYTF
TGTGCCTGGGGCGGAGCTAACTATGGCTACACCTTC
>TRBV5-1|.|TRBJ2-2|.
CASSSQVTGELFF
TGCGCCAGCAGCTCTCAGGTCACCGGGGAGCTGTTTTTT
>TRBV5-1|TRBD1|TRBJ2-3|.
CASSFGQGAGDTQYF
TGCGCCAGCAGCTTCGGACAGGGGGCAGGGGATACGCAGTATTTT
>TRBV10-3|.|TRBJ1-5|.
CAIRSSGSNQPQHF
TGTGCCATCAGATCATCAGGGAGCAATCAGCCCCAGCATTTT
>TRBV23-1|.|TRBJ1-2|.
CASSLKPSGYTF
TGCGCCAGCAGTCTTAAGCCGAGTGGCTACACCTTC
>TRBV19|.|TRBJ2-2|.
CASSITRGVNTGELFF
TGTGCCAGTAGTATAACCAGGGGCGTGAACACCGGGGAGCTGTTTTTT
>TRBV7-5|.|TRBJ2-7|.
CVRSSGTSPEQYF
TGTGTCAGAAGCTCTGGGACTAGCCCCGAGCAGTACTTC
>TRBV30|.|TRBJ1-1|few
CAWSVPLGTEAFF
TGTGCCTGGAGTGTACCTCTCGGGACTGAAGCTTTCTTT
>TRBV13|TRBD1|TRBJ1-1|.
CASSPGTGNTEAFF
TGTGCCAGCAGCCCAGGGACAGGGAACACTGAAGCTTTCTTT
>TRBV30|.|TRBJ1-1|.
CAWSREQGEAFF
TGTGCCTGGAGTAGGGAACAGGGAGAAGCTTTCTTT
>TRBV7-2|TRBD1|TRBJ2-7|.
CASSRTGVGEQYF
TGTGCCAGCAGCAGGACAGGGGTTGGCGAGCAGTACTTC
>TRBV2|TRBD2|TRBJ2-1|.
CASSVRTSGRGSYNEQFF
TGTGCCAGCAGTGTCCGGACTAGCGGGAGAGGGTCCTACAATGAGCAGTTCTTC
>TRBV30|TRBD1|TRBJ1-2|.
CAWSSGQGYGYTF
TGTGCCTGGAGTTCGGGACAGGGCTATGGCTACACCTTC
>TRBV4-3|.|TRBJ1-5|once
CASSQGMGGGQPQHF
TGCGCCAGCAGCCAGGGTATGGGGGGGGGACAGCCCCAGCATTTT
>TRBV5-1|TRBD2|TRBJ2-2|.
CASRQRENTGELFF
TGCGCCAGCAGACAGCGGGAGAACACCGGGGAGCTGTTTTTT
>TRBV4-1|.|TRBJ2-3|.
CASRSQSTDTQYF
TGCGCCAGCAGGTCCCAGAGCACAGATACGCAGTATTTT
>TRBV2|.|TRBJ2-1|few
CASRQRNEQFF
TGTGCCAGCAGACAGAGAAATGAGCAGTTCTTC
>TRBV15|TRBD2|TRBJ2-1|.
CATSGTPGLAVLNEQFF
TGTGCCACCAGCGGTACACCGGGACTAGCTGTGCTCAATGAGCAGTTCTTC
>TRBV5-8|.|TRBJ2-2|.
CASSSGTFDTGELFF
TGTGCCAGCAGCTCCGGGACATTCGACACCGGGGAGCTGTTTTTT
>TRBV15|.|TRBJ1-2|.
CATGEGSAYGYTF
TGTGCCACCGGTGAGGGATCGGCCTATGGCTACACCTTC
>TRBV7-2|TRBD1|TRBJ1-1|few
CASSPGQGSTEAFF
TGTGCCAGCAGCCCTGGACAGGGATCCACTGAAGCTTTCTTT
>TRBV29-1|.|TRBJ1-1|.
CSVYRGGNTEAFF
TGCAGCGTTTACCGGGGGGGGAACACTGAAGCTTTCTTT
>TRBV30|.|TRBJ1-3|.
CAWSVEDTGNTIYF
TGTGCCTGGAGTGTAGAGGACACTGGAAACACCATATATTTT
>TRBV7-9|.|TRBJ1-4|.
CASSLVSTNEKLFF
TGTGCCAGCAGCTTAGTCAGTACTAATGAAAAACTGTTTTTT
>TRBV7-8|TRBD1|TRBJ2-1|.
CASSPDRGHEQFF
TGTGCCAGCAGCCCCGACAGGGGCCATGAGCAGTTCTTC
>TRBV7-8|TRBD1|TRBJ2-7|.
CASSFFRQGYDEQYF
TGTGCCAGCAGCTTTTTTCGACAGGGTTACGACGAGCAGTACTTC
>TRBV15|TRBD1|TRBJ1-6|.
CATSRDPAPGEDRVYNSPLHF
TGTGCCACCAGCAGAGATCCGGCCCCCGGGGAGGACAGGGTGTATAATTCACCCCTCCACTTT
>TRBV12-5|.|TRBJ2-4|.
CASGPGLREKNIQYF
TGTGCTAGTGGTCCTGGACTGCGCGAGAAAAACATTCAGTACTTC
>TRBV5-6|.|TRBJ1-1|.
CASSGPQGYTEAFF
TGTGCCAGCAGCGGACCACAGGGTTATACTGAAGCTTTCTTT
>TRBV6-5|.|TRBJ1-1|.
CASSHGGGPTEAFF
TGTGCCAGCAGTCACGGGGGAGGGCCCACTGAAGCTTTCTTT
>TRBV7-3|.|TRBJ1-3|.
CASSLGGSGNTIYF
TGTGCCAGCAGCTTGGGGGGCTCTGGAAACACCATATATTTT